This T cell receptor beta chain was identified in a study of blood T cell repertoires in COVID-19. Looking at the study overall: From the United States, Italy and Spain came samples of acute and convalescent COVID-19. The analysed material was cDNA or gDNA that came from T cells, B-cell-depleted T cells, or PBMCs.

As handled by the study authors: Amplified reference gene primers provided the basis for estimating nucleated cell counts. Assay: immunoSEQ multiplex PCR; the TCRdb copy retains only in-frame clones and omits some. D and trimming were read from the DNA, whereas the V and J calls and clone size are those reported in that table. Of 250,000 to 300,000 clones in the sample, around 89% were seen once. The CDR3 contains 16 residues. Unmatched junction bases numbered 9, after V lost 5 bases and J lost 5 bases. Germline V gene data show CDR1 as SGHVS and CDR2 as FQNEAQ. The sequence derives from a man in his forties with acute or convalescent COVID-19. The sequenced sample was peripheral blood. The J gene is TRBJ2-1, the V gene TRBV7-8, with 10 bases aligning to TRBD2. This chain's CDR3 is CASSPYKRGGNNEQFF. CDR3 DNA: TGTGCCAGCAGCCCCTACAAGCGGGGGGGCAACAATGAGCAGTTCTTC.